One and the same sample provided the 12 T cell receptor beta chains below, sequenced in a study of OX40 agonist ivuxolimab in advanced cancers. Clones were sequenced by immunoSEQ multiplex PCR, and TCRdb holds only the in-frame ones, with some missing. Counted here are some 70,000 clones, about 87% occurring once; the ten biggest clones make up under 1.1%. The sequencing used CD4+ or CD8+ T cells sorted from blood, collected in a trial of the OX40 agonist ivuxolimab. The receptors originated from an adult with an advanced solid tumor such as melanoma, head and neck, liver or kidney cancer.

This clone was seen more than once but under ten times. The CDR3 reads CASSVEAAGNTIYF. The CDR3 DNA is TGTGCCAGCAGCGTAGAGGCGGCTGGAAACACCATATATTTT. The chain carries TRBV5-4 and TRBJ1-3; D unresolved. In germline, CDR1 is SGHNT, CDR2 YYREEE (reference sequence). The V and J ends lost 4 bases and 2 bases respectively, with 10 bases between them. This CDR3 comprises 14 residues.

The V call is TRBV10-2, the J call TRBJ2-2; tentatively, D is TRBD1 or TRBD2 (6 bases each). From germline, CDR1 is WSHSY and CDR2 SAAADI. CDR3 size: 15 residues. Trimming stripped 8 bases from V and 2 bases from J, with 15 bases between. The CDR3 nucleotides are TGCGCCAGCGAACGGGGGCAGGCCAACACCGGGGAGCTGTTTTTT. It specifies CASERGQANTGELFF.

CDR3 amino acids: CASSLNTGVGYTQYF. Written as DNA, the CDR3 is TGCGCCAGCAGCCTAAATACAGGGGTGGGGTATACGCAGTATTTT. The chain links TRBV4-1 to TRBJ2-3; 7 bases fit TRBD1. CDR1 MGHRA and CDR2 YSYEKL come from the germline V gene. This CDR3 is built from 15 residues. The J segment lost 7 bases and the V segment lost 4 bases, leaving 11 bases of the junction unmatched.

This sequence joins TRBV6-6 and TRBJ1-6; D remains unclear. CDR3 length: 13 residues. Germline V gene data show CDR1 as MNHNY and CDR2 as SVGAGI (reference sequence). Trimming left V 4 bases short and J 5 bases short, with 6 bases between. The CDR3: CASSSLNNSPLHF. CDR3 nucleotide sequence: TGTGCCAGCAGTTCCCTCAATAATTCACCCCTCCACTTT.

The rearrangement joins TRBV11-2 to TRBJ2-5; 10 nucleotides line up with TRBD2. The CDR3 totals 16 residues. V was clipped by 3 bases and J by 1 base; unmatched bases: 5. CDR1 is SGHAT, CDR2 FQNNGV, per germline. CDR3 in DNA: TGTGCCAGCAGCTTGCTAGCGGGGGTGTCCCAAGAGACCCAGTACTTC. Its translation is CASSLLAGVSQETQYF.

This CDR3 reads CATAGTSGSGRRETQYF. The CDR3 DNA sequence: TGTGCCACCGCCGGGACTAGCGGGAGTGGTAGGAGGGAGACCCAGTACTTC. The chain uses TRBV28 and TRBJ2-5, with 14 positions matching TRBD2. The V gene's germline CDR1 is MDHEN and CDR2 SYDVKM. The CDR3 has 17 residues. The junction had 15 bases not matched to a gene; V was cut back by 10 bases and J by 5 bases.

This chain links TRBV20-1 with TRBJ2-7; D remains unclear. There are 11 residues in the CDR3. The V end was cut by 6 bases, the J end by 0 bases, with 6 bases between. Germline V gene lookup returns CDR1 DFQATT and CDR2 SNEGSKA (reference sequence). The CDR3 bases are TGCAGTGCGAGGTCCTCCTACGAGCAGTACTTC. Its translation is CSARSSYEQYF.

The chain carries TRBV5-1 and TRBJ1-1; maybe TRBD1 (6 bases). Deletions cut 1 base from V and 4 bases from J, with 8 bases between. From germline, CDR1 is SGHRS and CDR2 YFSETQ. The CDR3 contains 13 residues. CDR3 residues: CASSLRGGTEAFF. CDR3 sequence (DNA): TGCGCCAGCAGCTTGAGAGGGGGCACTGAAGCTTTCTTT.

The chain carries TRBV5-1 and TRBJ2-6; D ambiguous. The length of the CDR3 is 14 residues. Trimming removed 2 bases at V and 1 base at J, with 4 bases between. Germline V gene lookup returns CDR1 SGHRS and CDR2 YFSETQ. The CDR3 coding sequence is TGCGCCAGCAGCTTCTCTTCTGGGGCCAACGTCCTGACTTTC. It specifies CASSFSSGANVLTF.

The chain has TRBV2 and TRBJ1-6; D is perhaps TRBD1 (5 bases). This CDR3 region has 18 residues. V lost 3 bases, J lost 5 bases, and 20 bases lay in between. Germline assignment: CDR1 SNHLY and CDR2 FYNNEI. Here the CDR3 reads CASSDPRDPRPHNSPLHF. The CDR3, as DNA: TGTGCCAGCAGTGACCCCCGGGACCCAAGGCCCCATAATTCACCCCTCCACTTT.

This rearrangement joins TRBV5-6 to TRBJ1-2, with D perhaps matching TRBD1 (5 bases). The germline gives CDR1 SGHDT, CDR2 YYEEEE. V lost 4 bases and J lost 4, with 14 bases in between. The CDR3 is 14 residues long. Written as DNA, the CDR3 is TGTGCCAGCAGCACCCGGGGCCCCCTCTATGGCTACACCTTC. Protein sequence: CASSTRGPLYGYTF.

The chain uses TRBV9 and TRBJ2-2; D call uncertain. The CDR3 loop spans 13 amino acids. The V end lost 1 base, the J end lost 6 bases, and 7 bases lay between the germline ends. Germline values: CDR1 SGDLS, CDR2 YYNGEE. The CDR3 DNA follows: TGTGCCAGCAGCGTATGGAGCGCCGGGGAGCTGTTTTTT. Its translation: CASSVWSAGELFF.